The 30 T cell receptor beta chains presented below share a single source sample, sequenced in a study of blood T cell repertoires in COVID-19. TCRdb's table, derived via immunoSEQ multiplex PCR, lists solely in-frame clones and lacks some. The profile shows about 14,000 clones, 65% to 85% of them singletons. The sample comprised peripheral blood. The receptors derive from a man aged 50 to 59 with active COVID-19.

J is TRBJ1-2 and V is TRBV29-1; 9 positions match TRBD1. The CDR3 sequence is 15 residues long. Trimming removed 5 bases from V and 2 bases from J; junction bases left unmatched: 9. The germline CDR1 and CDR2 sequences are SQVTM and ANQGSEA. The chain's CDR3 is CSVLPGTGINYGYTF. The DNA for the CDR3 is TGCAGCGTTCTTCCCGGGACAGGGATAAACTATGGCTACACCTTC.

A few counts support this clone. The chain employs TRBV19 and TRBJ1-5; 8 bases are a match to TRBD1. The CDR3 runs to 15 residues. The V and J ends lost 11 bases and 2 bases, in that order; junction bases with no gene match: 11. Germline CDR1 and CDR2: LNHDA and SQIVND (reference sequence). The CDR3 DNA follows: TGTGCCTCCGGACGCAGGGGGCCTGGCAATCAGCCCCAGCATTTT. Translated: CASGRRGPGNQPQHF.

This chain joins TRBV7-8 and TRBJ2-7; TRBD2 agrees at 10 bases. In germline, CDR1 is SGHVS, CDR2 FQNEAQ. Trimming took 6 bases from V and 4 from J; bases not matched to a gene: 3. The CDR3 length is 13 residues. Here the CDR3 DNA reads TGTGCCAGCAGGCCACTAGCGGGGTACGAGCAGTACTTC. This sequence encodes CASRPLAGYEQYF.

The CDR3 nucleotides are TGTGCCAGCACATTTACGCCGGGACAGGGGCTTTGGGATGAGCAGTTCTTC. Its protein product is CASTFTPGQGLWDEQFF. J is TRBJ2-1 and V is TRBV7-9; 10 nucleotides line up with TRBD1. Germline CDR1 reads SEHNR; CDR2 reads FQNEAQ (reference sequence). CDR3 length: 17 residues. V dropped 7 bases and J dropped 8; count of bases not matched to a gene: 17.

This clone has a single count. The chain uses TRBV27 and TRBJ2-5; 14 positions agree with TRBD2. This CDR3 comprises 17 residues. After removal of 4 bases from V and 5 bases from J, the junction contained 9 bases not matched to a gene. The V gene's germline CDR1 is MNHEY and CDR2 SMNVEV (reference sequence). The DNA of the CDR3 is TGTGCCAGCAGTTCCAACGGACTAGCGGGAGGACGGGAGACCCAGTACTTC. It translates to CASSSNGLAGGRETQYF.

This chain links TRBV28 with TRBJ2-1; TRBD1 matches 7 bases. Germline V lookup: CDR1 MDHEN, CDR2 SYDVKM. The CDR3 contains 14 residues. Trimming cost V 2 bases and J 3 bases; bases outside gene matches: 1. The CDR3 region is CASSLPGGYNEQFF. For the CDR3, the DNA is TGTGCCAGCAGTTTACCAGGGGGCTACAATGAGCAGTTCTTC.

The chain recombines TRBV7-7 with TRBJ2-1; 7 nucleotides agree with TRBD2. CDR1 and CDR2 (germline): SSHAT, FNYEAQ (reference sequence). The CDR3 sequence is 15 residues long. V shed 1 base, J shed 2 bases, and the junction held 2 bases outside the gene matches. The CDR3 DNA is TGTGCCAGCAGCTTAGGCCTAGCGGCCTACAATGAGCAGTTCTTC. Its protein product is CASSLGLAAYNEQFF.

A note on this clone: At one boundary the junction diverges from the germline segment, which might be a read error. The chain has TRBV28 and TRBJ2-3; 7 bases are shared with TRBD2. This CDR3 has 16 residues. Germline V gene sequence: CDR1 MDHEN, CDR2 SYDVKM. In DNA form, the CDR3 reads TGTGCCAGTAGTTTACCCCCTAGCGGAAACACAGATACGCAGTATTTT. Amino acid sequence: CASSLPPSGNTDTQYF.

This clone came up a few times. The CDR3 here is CASSSPDRAIGYTF. The CDR3 nucleotides are TGTGCCAGCAGCTCTCCGGACAGGGCGATAGGCTACACCTTC. V is TRBV7-9 and J is TRBJ1-2, with 8 bases fitting TRBD1. Germline V lookup: CDR1 SEHNR, CDR2 FQNEAQ (reference sequence). This CDR3 region has 14 residues. The V segment lost 4 bases and the J segment 8 bases; nucleotides outside the gene matches: 9.

This clone was counted between two and nine times. The chain has TRBV12-3 or TRBV12-4 and TRBJ2-1; D perhaps matches TRBD2 (5 bases). The CDR3 covers 13 residues. The V end lost 3 bases, the J end lost 10 bases, and 13 bases lay between the germline ends. The CDR3 region has the DNA TGTGCCAGCAGTTTTCCCCCCCCGGGAGAGCAGTTCTTC. Its protein is CASSFPPPGEQFF.

The CDR3 DNA follows: TGTGCCAGCAGTTCCCCTGGCGGGAGGGCCTACAATGAGCAGTTCTTC. Translated, it gives CASSSPGGRAYNEQFF. The V and J genes are TRBV27 and TRBJ2-1; 9 positions agree with TRBD2. This CDR3 is 16 amino acids long. The V gene's germline CDR1 is MNHEY and CDR2 SMNVEV (reference sequence). The junction had 6 bases not matched to a gene; V was cut back by 4 bases and J by 2 bases.

This clone was seen a handful of times. The rearrangement links TRBV2 to TRBJ2-7; D might be TRBD1 (6 bases). The CDR3 is 15 residues long. The germline V and J ends were trimmed by 7 bases and 1 base, with 17 bases remaining between them. CDR1 is SNHLY, CDR2 FYNNEI, per germline. For the CDR3, the DNA is TGTGCCAGCAATGAGATCCAGGGGTTTTCCTACGAGCAGTACTTC. It translates to CASNEIQGFSYEQYF.

V usage is TRBV2 and J usage is TRBJ2-2; 13 bases line up with TRBD2. The CDR3 length is 15 residues. Trimming removed 5 bases from V and 6 bases from J; junction bases left unmatched: 3. The germline CDR1 and CDR2 sequences are SNHLY and FYNNEI. The CDR3 bases are TGTGCCAGCAGTAGGACTAGCGGGAGCCCCGGGGAGCTGTTTTTT. Translated, it gives CASSRTSGSPGELFF.

The chain carries TRBV7-3 and TRBJ2-3; 11 bases are shared with TRBD2. After removal of 1 base from V and 3 bases from J, the junction contained 3 bases not matched to a gene. Germline values: CDR1 SGHTA, CDR2 FQGTGA. This CDR3 comprises 16 residues. CDR3 amino acids: CASSLIAGGGTDTQYF. CDR3 bases: TGTGCCAGCAGCTTAATAGCGGGAGGGGGTACAGATACGCAGTATTTT.

The V call is TRBV19, the J call TRBJ1-5, with TRBD1 identical over 10 bases. There are 15 residues in the CDR3. V lost 6 bases and J lost 7; bases outside the gene matches: 9. Germline CDR1 is LNHDA and CDR2 is SQIVND (reference sequence). The CDR3 reads CASSPGQGRTQPQHF. The CDR3 bases are TGTGCCAGTAGCCCGGGACAGGGGCGCACCCAGCCCCAGCATTTT.

This sequence joins TRBV6-5 and TRBJ2-1; TRBD2 matches 9 bases. CDR3 length: 15 amino acids. Looked up from germline, CDR1 is MNHEY and CDR2 is SVGAGI. J lost 4 bases, V lost 2 bases, and 3 bases had no gene match. CDR3 sequence reads: CASSYGTSRYNEQFF. The CDR3 nucleotides are TGTGCCAGCAGTTACGGGACTAGCCGATACAATGAGCAGTTCTTC.

The chain couples TRBV7-2 to TRBJ2-1; D might be TRBD2 (6 bases). With 1 base removed from V and 4 bases from J, the gap between germline ends came to 14 bases. The length of the CDR3 is 16 residues. Germline CDR1 and CDR2: SGHTA and FQGNSA. CDR3 nucleotide sequence: TGTGCCAGCAGCTTAGACGGACGGACTACATACAATGAGCAGTTCTTC. Translated: CASSLDGRTTYNEQFF.

The rearrangement links TRBV11-3 to TRBJ2-3; maybe TRBD1 (6 bases). CDR1 and CDR2 from the germline V gene are SGHNT and YENEEA. The V end lost 1 base, the J end lost 5 bases, and 13 bases lay between the germline ends. CDR3 length equals 15 residues. The CDR3 here is CASSLGRTAGDTQYF. CDR3 nucleotides: TGTGCCAGCAGCTTAGGTCGGACAGCCGGAGATACGCAGTATTTT.

This chain uses TRBV29-1 with TRBJ2-7; 9 bases agree with TRBD1. This CDR3 is built from 13 residues. J was trimmed by 2 bases and V by 6 bases; bases with no gene match: 5. Germline CDR1 is SQVTM and CDR2 is ANQGSEA. The CDR3 spells CSVRGQGAYEQYF. In nucleotides, the CDR3 is TGCAGCGTCAGGGGACAGGGAGCCTACGAGCAGTACTTC.

The chain couples TRBV4-1 to TRBJ2-7; 10 bases match TRBD1. The CDR3 is made up of 15 amino acids. The V gene end was trimmed by 2 bases and the J gene end by 2 bases; junction bases not matched to a gene: 3. CDR1 and CDR2 from the germline V gene are MGHRA and YSYEKL. CDR3 in DNA: TGCGCCAGCAGCCAAACCGGGACAGGGGCCTACGAGCAGTACTTC. It codes for CASSQTGTGAYEQYF.

The V call is TRBV2, the J call TRBJ2-1; D is unresolved. V lost 6 bases and J 9 bases, leaving 9 bases between the germline ends. Germline values: CDR1 SNHLY, CDR2 FYNNEI. The CDR3 is 11 residues long. The CDR3 DNA is TGTGCCAGCAGCACTACGGGTGAGCAGTTCTTC. The encoded protein is CASSTTGEQFF.

In DNA, the CDR3 is TGTGCCAGCAGTTTTTTCCGTAACACCGGGGAGCTGTTTTTT. Protein: CASSFFRNTGELFF. The J gene is TRBJ2-2, the V gene TRBV27; D is undetermined. The CDR3 has 14 residues. Germline CDR1 MNHEY, CDR2 SMNVEV (reference sequence). Trimming removed 3 bases from V and 2 bases from J, with 7 bases in between.

The chain joins TRBV5-4 to TRBJ2-4; 7 bases agree with TRBD2. Germline CDR1 reads SGHNT; CDR2 reads YYREEE (reference sequence). CDR3 size: 14 residues. The V and J ends lost 1 base and 7 bases, in that order; junction bases with no gene match: 5. The CDR3 here is CASSLSGGGNIQYF. The CDR3 DNA reads TGTGCCAGCAGCTTGAGTGGGGGGGGGAACATTCAGTACTTC.

V and J are TRBV6-4 and TRBJ1-1; no clear D. This CDR3 is 15 amino acids long. Per germline, CDR1 MRHNA and CDR2 SNTAGT. Trimming cost V 10 bases and J 7 bases, with 25 bases left between them. CDR3 residues: CATRPIYGSSGEAFF. The CDR3 coding sequence is TGTGCCACCCGACCTATTTACGGGTCGAGCGGTGAAGCTTTCTTT.

The CDR3 is CASRLLFGTGGNEQFF. The CDR3 nucleotides read TGTGCCAGCAGACTTCTTTTCGGGACAGGGGGCAATGAGCAGTTCTTC. The chain couples TRBV28 to TRBJ2-1, with 11 bases aligning to TRBD1. The germline CDR1 and CDR2 sequences are MDHEN and SYDVKM. V shed 6 bases, J shed 6 bases, and the junction held 10 bases outside the gene matches. The CDR3 loop spans 16 amino acids.

This clone was detected once. This rearrangement joins TRBV24-1 to TRBJ2-7, with D possibly TRBD1 on 5 matching bases. The CDR3 has 15 residues. Trimming shortened V by 7 bases and J by 2 bases, and 17 bases separated the two germline ends. Looked up from germline, CDR1 is KGHDR and CDR2 is SFDVKD. Here the CDR3 reads CATRAWAGQAYEQYF. The CDR3 region has the DNA TGTGCCACCAGGGCTTGGGCAGGGCAAGCCTACGAGCAGTACTTC.

The chain combines TRBV27 with TRBJ2-7, with 16 bases lining up with TRBD2. V was clipped by 5 bases and J by 9 bases; unmatched bases: 7. The CDR3 covers 15 residues. Germline V gene lookup returns CDR1 MNHEY and CDR2 SMNVEV (reference sequence). The CDR3 sequence: CASSPGLAGGPGQYF. CDR3 sequence (DNA): TGTGCCAGCAGTCCGGGACTAGCGGGAGGGCCAGGGCAGTACTTC.

V is TRBV27 and J is TRBJ2-4; the match to TRBD2 covers 10 bases. V was clipped by 5 bases and J by 0 bases; unmatched bases: 10. The CDR3 covers 18 residues. Germline loops: CDR1 MNHEY, CDR2 SMNVEV (reference sequence). The CDR3 DNA reads TGTGCCAGCAGTCCCACTAGCGGGGCTAAGGTAGCCAAAAACATTCAGTACTTC. Its protein is CASSPTSGAKVAKNIQYF.

The chain links TRBV21-1 to TRBJ1-4; the DNA was not used to check the table's D call, TRBD1. TRBV21-1 is a recognized pseudogene. The CDR3 is 15 amino acids. CDR3 region: CASSPRTGVKEKLFF. CDR3 sequence (DNA): TGTGCCAGCAGCCCTCGGACAGGGGTGAAAGAAAAACTGTTTTTT.

The chain is built from TRBV6-1 and TRBJ2-1; 8 bases agree with TRBD2. The germline V gene has CDR1 MNHNS and CDR2 SASEGT. CDR3 size: 16 residues. V lost 1 base to trimming and J lost 4 bases; unmatched junction nucleotides: 6. The CDR3 sequence: CASSEESASGYNEQFF. Written as DNA, the CDR3 is TGTGCCAGCAGTGAAGAATCGGCTAGCGGGTACAATGAGCAGTTCTTC.